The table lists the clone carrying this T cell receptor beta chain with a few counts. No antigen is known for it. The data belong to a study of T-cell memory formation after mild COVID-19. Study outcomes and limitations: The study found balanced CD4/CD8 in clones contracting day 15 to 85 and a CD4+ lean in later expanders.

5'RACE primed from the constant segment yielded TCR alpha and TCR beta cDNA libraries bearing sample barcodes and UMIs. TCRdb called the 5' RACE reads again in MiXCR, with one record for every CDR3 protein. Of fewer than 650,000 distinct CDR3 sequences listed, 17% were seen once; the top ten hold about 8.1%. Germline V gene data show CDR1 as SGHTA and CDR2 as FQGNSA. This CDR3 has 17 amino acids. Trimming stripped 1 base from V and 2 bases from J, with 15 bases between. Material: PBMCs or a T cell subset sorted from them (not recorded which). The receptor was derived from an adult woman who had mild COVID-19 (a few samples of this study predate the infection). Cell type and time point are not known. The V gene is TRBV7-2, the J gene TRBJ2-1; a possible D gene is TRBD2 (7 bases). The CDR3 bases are TGTGCCAGCAGCTTAGGCGGGGGCGGGAGCCCCTACAATGAGCAGTTCTTC. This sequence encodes CASSLGGGGSPYNEQFF.